This T cell receptor beta chain was sequenced for a study of Ad26.COV2.S vaccination and SARS-CoV-2 variants. Indicated treatment: over 15 received Ad26.COV2.S at low or high dose, single or two shots; several received placebo; per-sample allocation not given. After the first vaccine or placebo injection, samples were drawn on day 63. Clones were sequenced by immunoSEQ multiplex PCR, and TCRdb holds only the in-frame ones, with some missing. The sample holds about half a million clones, 80% to 90% seen once. Germline CDR1 LGHDT, CDR2 YNNKEL (reference sequence). Trimming took 4 bases from V and 4 from J, leaving 20 bases between them. This CDR3 is 17 amino acids long.

This sequence originates from a person aged 18-60 years who received the Ad26.COV2.S COVID-19 vaccine or a placebo. The chain has TRBV3-1 (or the pseudogene TRBV3-2) and TRBJ2-1, with D tentatively TRBD1 (5 bases). The input for sequencing was peripheral blood, taken in a trial of Ad26.COV2.S vaccine versus placebo. In DNA, the CDR3 is TGTGCCAGCAGCCCCAGGGTGTTCTTGCGGCTTTACAATGAGCAGTTCTTC. Its translation is CASSPRVFLRLYNEQFF.